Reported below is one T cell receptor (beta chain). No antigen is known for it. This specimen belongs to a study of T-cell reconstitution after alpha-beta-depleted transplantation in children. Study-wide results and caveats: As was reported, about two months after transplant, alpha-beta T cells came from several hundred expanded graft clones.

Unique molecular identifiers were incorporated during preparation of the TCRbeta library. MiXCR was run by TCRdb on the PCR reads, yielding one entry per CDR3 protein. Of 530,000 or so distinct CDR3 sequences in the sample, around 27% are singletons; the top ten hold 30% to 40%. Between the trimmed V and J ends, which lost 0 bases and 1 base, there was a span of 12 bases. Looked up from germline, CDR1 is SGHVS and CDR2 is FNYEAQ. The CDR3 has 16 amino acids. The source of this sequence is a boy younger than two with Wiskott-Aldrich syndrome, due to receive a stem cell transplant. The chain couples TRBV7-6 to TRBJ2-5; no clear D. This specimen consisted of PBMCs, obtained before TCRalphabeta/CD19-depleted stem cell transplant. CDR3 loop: CASSLAGNTLQETQYF. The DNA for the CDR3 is TGTGCCAGCAGCTTAGCGGGCAATACGCTCCAAGAGACCCAGTACTTC.